Below, one T cell receptor (beta chain) is given with its context. One junction end disagrees with the germline gene, perhaps due to a read error. With survey level as its setting, the immunoSEQ assay was v3.0. Clones were sequenced by immunoSEQ multiplex PCR, and TCRdb holds only the in-frame ones, with some missing. Seen here are about 22,000 clones, roughly 84% observed once, and the top ten hold 4.6%. The germline CDR1 and CDR2 sequences are SSHAT and FNYEAQ (reference sequence). The CDR3 loop spans 13 amino acids. These data belong to a study of long-term antiretroviral therapy in people with HIV.

The V call is TRBV7-7, the J call TRBJ2-7, with TRBD2 identical over 10 bases. The TCR sequence derives from a man aged 55 to 70 with HIV. Here the sequenced sample was unsorted PBMCs, taken 1.3 years after starting antiretroviral therapy. This chain's CDR3 is CASSLAGGYEQYF. The CDR3 coding sequence is TGTGCTAGCAGCTTAGCGGGGGGCTACGAGCAGTACTTC.